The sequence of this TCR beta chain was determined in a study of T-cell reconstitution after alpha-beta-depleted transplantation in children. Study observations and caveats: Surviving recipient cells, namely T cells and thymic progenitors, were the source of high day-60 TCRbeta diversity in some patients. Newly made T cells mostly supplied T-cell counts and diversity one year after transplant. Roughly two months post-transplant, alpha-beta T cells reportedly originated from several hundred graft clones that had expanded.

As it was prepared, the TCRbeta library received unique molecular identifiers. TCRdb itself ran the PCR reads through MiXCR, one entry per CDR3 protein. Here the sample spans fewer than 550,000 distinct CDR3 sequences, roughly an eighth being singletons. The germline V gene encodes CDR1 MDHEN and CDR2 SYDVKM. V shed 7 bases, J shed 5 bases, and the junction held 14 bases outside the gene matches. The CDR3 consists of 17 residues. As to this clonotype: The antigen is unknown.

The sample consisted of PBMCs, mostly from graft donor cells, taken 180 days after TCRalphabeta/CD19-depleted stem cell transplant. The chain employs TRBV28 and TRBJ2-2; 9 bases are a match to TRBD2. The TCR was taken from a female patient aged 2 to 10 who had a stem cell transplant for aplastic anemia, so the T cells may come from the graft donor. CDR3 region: CASNSREGLLWTGELFF. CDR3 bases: TGTGCCAGCAACTCGCGGGAGGGCCTCTTGTGGACCGGGGAGCTGTTTTTT. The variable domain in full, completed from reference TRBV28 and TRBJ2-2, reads DVKVTQSSRYLVKRTGEKVFLECVQDMDHENMFWYRQDPGLGLRLIYFSYDVKMKEKGDIPEGYSVSREKKERFSLILESASTNQTSMYLCASNSREGLLWTGELFFGEGSRLTVL.